This T cell receptor beta chain comes out of a study of CD8+CD57+ T cells in acquired aplastic anemia. The overall study: Recorded DNA amounts for sorted CD4+ and CD8+ cells had an average of around 3.4 ug. Study-level points and caveats: Twenty-nine CD8+ CDR3 sequences were shared between patients and controls. No significant difference in CD8+ Simpson's diversity was found between patients and controls.

V lost 6 bases and J 5 bases, leaving 16 bases between the germline ends. There are 14 residues in the CDR3. CDR1 is LNHNV, CDR2 YYDKDF, per germline (reference sequence). Genomic DNA, the template, was used for profiling of the TCR beta VDJ and CDR3. Using its own MiXCR run on the reads, TCRdb lists one record per CDR3 protein. The data show 150,000 to 200,000 distinct CDR3 sequences, with roughly 64% seen just once and about half held by the top ten. This clonotype was detected only a few times. Its antigen is as yet unknown. This TCR derives from a human donor with severe aplastic anemia or a healthy control (not recorded which). This rearrangement joins TRBV15 to TRBJ1-1; TRBD1 might be the D (5 bases). What was sequenced was sorted CD4+, CD8+, or CD8+CD57+ T cells (not recorded which) from PBMCs. The CDR3 loop is CATRRVQGGTEAFF. The CDR3 nucleotides read TGTGCCACCAGGAGGGTCCAGGGAGGGACTGAAGCTTTCTTT.